This note documents a single T cell receptor (beta chain) sequence. Clones were sequenced by immunoSEQ multiplex PCR, and TCRdb holds only the in-frame ones, with some missing. Of some 100,000 clones detected, around 88% appear once; the ten largest clones hold 6.5% to 9.5%. This sample is part of a study of blood T cell repertoires in COVID-19. Study information: COVID-19 samples, acute and convalescent, were from the United States, Italy and Spain.

The sequenced sample was peripheral blood. This TCR was recovered from an older woman with acute or convalescent COVID-19.

The CDR3, as DNA: TGTGCCAGCAGCCTAGGACAGGGAGGAAACACCATATATTTT. This codes for CASSLGQGGNTIYF. This sequence joins TRBV5-8 and TRBJ1-3, with 8 positions matching TRBD1. The J segment lost 4 bases and the V segment lost 4 bases, leaving 4 bases of the junction unmatched. The CDR3 is 14 residues long. Germline V CDR1 and CDR2: SGHTS, YDEGEE.